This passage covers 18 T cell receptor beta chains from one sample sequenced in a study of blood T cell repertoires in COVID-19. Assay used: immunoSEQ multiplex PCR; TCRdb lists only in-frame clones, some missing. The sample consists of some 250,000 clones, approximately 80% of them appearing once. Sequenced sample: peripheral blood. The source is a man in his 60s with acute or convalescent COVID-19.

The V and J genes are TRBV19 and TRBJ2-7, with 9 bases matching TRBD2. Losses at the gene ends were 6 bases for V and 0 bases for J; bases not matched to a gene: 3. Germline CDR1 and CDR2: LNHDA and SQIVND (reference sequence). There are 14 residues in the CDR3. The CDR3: CASRRTSASYEQYF. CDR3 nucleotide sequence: TGTGCCAGTAGAAGGACTAGCGCCTCCTACGAGCAGTACTTC.

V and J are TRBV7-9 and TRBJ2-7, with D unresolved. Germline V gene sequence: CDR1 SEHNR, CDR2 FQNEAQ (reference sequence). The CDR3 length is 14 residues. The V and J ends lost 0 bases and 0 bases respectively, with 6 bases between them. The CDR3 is CASSLAPSSYEQYF. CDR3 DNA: TGTGCCAGCAGCTTAGCTCCGAGCTCCTACGAGCAGTACTTC.

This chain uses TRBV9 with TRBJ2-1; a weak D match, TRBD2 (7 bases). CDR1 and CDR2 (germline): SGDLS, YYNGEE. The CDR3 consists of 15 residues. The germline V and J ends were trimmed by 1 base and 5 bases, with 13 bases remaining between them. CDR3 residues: CASSVYGGLDNEQFF. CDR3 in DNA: TGTGCCAGCAGCGTATACGGGGGGCTAGACAATGAGCAGTTCTTC.

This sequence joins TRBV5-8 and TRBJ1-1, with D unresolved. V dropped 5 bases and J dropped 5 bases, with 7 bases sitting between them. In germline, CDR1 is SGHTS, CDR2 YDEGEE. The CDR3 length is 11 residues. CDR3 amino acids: CASRLITEAFF. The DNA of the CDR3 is TGTGCCAGCAGATTAATTACTGAAGCTTTCTTT.

The CDR3 sequence is CASSYTRGLTRSTGELFF. CDR3 nucleotides: TGTGCCAGCAGCTACACCAGGGGACTAACTAGAAGCACCGGGGAGCTGTTTTTT. V usage is TRBV7-8 and J usage is TRBJ2-2; D possibly corresponds to TRBD2 (7 bases). Germline values: CDR1 SGHVS, CDR2 FQNEAQ. The CDR3 spans 18 residues. Trimming stripped 4 bases from V and 4 bases from J, with 22 bases between.

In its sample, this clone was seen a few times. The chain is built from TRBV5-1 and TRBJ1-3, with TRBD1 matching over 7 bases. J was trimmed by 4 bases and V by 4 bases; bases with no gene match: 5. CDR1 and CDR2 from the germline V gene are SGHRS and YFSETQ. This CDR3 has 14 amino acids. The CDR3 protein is CASSTGTEGNTIYF. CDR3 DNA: TGCGCCAGCAGCACAGGGACAGAGGGAAACACCATATATTTT.

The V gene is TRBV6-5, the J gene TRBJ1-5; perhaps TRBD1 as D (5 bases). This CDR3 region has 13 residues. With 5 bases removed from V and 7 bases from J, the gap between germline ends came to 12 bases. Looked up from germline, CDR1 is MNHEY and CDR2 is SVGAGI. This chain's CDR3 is CASSLQTAQPQHF. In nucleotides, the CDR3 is TGTGCCAGCAGTCTGCAGACAGCCCAGCCCCAGCATTTT.

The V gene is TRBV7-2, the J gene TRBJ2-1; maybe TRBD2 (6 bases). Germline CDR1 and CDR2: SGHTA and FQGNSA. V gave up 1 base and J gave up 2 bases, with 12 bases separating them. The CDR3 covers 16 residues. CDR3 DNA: TGTGCCAGCAGCTTAGGGTCCGGGACTCCCTACAATGAGCAGTTCTTC. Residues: CASSLGSGTPYNEQFF. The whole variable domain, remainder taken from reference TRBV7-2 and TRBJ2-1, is GAGVSQSPSNKVTEKGKDVELRCDPISGHTALYWYRQSLGQGLEFLIYFQGNSAPDKSGLPSDRFSAERTGGSVSTLTIQRTQQEDSAVYLCASSLGSGTPYNEQFFGPGTRLTVL.

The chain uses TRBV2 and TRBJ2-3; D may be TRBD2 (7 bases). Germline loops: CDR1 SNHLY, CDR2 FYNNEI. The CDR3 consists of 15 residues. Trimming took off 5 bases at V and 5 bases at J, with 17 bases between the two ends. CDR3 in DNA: TGTGCCAGCAGTACCCGGCCGAGGGGGGGAGATACGCAGTATTTT. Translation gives CASSTRPRGGDTQYF.

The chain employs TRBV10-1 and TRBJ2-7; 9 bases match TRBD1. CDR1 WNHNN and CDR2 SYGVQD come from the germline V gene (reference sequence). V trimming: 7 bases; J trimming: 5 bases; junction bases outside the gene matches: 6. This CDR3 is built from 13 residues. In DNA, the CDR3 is TGCGCCAGCACCGGGACAGGGTGGGACGAGCAGTACTTC. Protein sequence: CASTGTGWDEQYF.

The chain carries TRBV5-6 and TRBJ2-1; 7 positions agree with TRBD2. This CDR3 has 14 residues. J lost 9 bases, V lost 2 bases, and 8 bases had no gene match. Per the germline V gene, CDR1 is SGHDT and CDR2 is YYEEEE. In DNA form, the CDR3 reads TGTGCCAGCAGCTTAAGGACTAGTAGGTCTGAGCAGTTCTTC. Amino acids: CASSLRTSRSEQFF.

This CDR3 is CASSGQSQNRELFF. CDR3 nucleotide sequence: TGTGCCAGCAGTGGACAGAGCCAGAATCGGGAGCTGTTTTTT. This chain links TRBV2 with TRBJ2-2; D perhaps matches TRBD1 (5 bases). This CDR3 has 14 amino acids. CDR1 and CDR2 (germline): SNHLY, FYNNEI. V was trimmed by 4 bases and J by 9 bases, leaving 15 bases between them.

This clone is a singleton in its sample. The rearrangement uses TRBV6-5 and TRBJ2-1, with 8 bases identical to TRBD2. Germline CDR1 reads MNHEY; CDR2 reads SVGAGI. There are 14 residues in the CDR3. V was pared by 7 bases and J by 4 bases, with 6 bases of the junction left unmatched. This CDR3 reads CASTIAGPYNEQFF. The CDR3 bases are TGTGCCAGCACTATAGCGGGGCCGTACAATGAGCAGTTCTTC.

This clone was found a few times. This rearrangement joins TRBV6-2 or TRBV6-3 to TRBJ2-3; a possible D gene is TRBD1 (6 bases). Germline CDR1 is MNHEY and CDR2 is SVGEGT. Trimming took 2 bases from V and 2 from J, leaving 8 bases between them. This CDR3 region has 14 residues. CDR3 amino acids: CASSYGQPTDTQYF. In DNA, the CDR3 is TGTGCCAGCAGTTACGGACAGCCCACAGATACGCAGTATTTT.

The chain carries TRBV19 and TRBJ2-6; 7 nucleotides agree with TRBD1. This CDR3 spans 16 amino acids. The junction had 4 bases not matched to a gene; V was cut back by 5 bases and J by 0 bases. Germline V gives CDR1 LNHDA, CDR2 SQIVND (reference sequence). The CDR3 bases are TGTGCCAGTAGTGCCCAGGGGGACTCTGGGGCCAACGTCCTGACTTTC. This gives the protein CASSAQGDSGANVLTF.

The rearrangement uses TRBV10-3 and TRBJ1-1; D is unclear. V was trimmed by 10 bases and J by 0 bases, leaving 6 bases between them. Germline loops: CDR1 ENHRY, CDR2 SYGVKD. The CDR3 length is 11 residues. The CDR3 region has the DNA TGTGCCACTCAGATGAACACTGAAGCTTTCTTT. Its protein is CATQMNTEAFF.

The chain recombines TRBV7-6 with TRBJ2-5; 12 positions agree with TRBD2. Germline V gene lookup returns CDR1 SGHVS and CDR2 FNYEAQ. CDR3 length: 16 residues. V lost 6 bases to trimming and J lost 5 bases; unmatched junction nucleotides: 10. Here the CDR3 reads CASRRTSGMYTETQYF. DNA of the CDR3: TGTGCCAGCAGACGGACTAGCGGGATGTATACGGAGACCCAGTACTTC.

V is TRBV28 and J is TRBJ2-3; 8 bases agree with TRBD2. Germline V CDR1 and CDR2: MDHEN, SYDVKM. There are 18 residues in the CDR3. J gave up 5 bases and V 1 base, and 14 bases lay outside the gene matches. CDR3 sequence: CASSLYHGRAKRGDTQYF. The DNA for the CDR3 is TGTGCCAGCAGTTTATATCACGGGAGGGCAAAACGAGGAGATACGCAGTATTTT.